Listed below are T cell receptor beta chains from one sample, sequenced in a study of T-cell reconstitution after alpha-beta-depleted transplantation in children. TCRdb ran MiXCR on the PCR reads and lists one entry per CDR3 protein. Of about 440,000 distinct CDR3 sequences listed, over 40% are singletons. Specimen: PBMCs, collected before TCRalphabeta/CD19-depleted stem cell transplant. Receptor source: a girl aged 2 to 10 with aplastic anemia, due to receive a stem cell transplant. CDR3s include the opening cysteine and the closing phenylalanine or tryptophan.

cdr3_length v_call cdr3_aa
13 TRBV6-1 CASRPRGYNEQFF
14 TRBV20-1 CSARDRTDYQPQHF
13 TRBV6-6 CASTREGGPRTYF
12 TRBV29-1 CSVHDTGGSYTF
17 TRBV25-1 CASSRLGGAESTDTQYF
15 TRBV7-9 CASSFSEAGAGTQYF
13 TRBV15 CATSRDPLYEQYF
18 TRBV12-3/TRBV12-4 CASSLRSRWTGRQGEQFF
12 TRBV29-1 CSVVGQSYEQYF
14 TRBV29-1 CSVEASRDGTEAFF
15 TRBV5-1 CASSLLGQTHQPQHF
15 TRBV20-1 CSALNRDKATDTQYF
13 TRBV20-1 CSARTGAGETQYF
14 TRBV12-3/TRBV12-4 CASLQSASNQPQHF
15 TRBV9 CASNSNQGGADTQYF
18 TRBV5-5 CASSLAVRSGPYQETQYF
13 TRBV6-1 CASSEGLGYGYTF
12 TRBV7-9 CASSAGDYGYTF
13 TRBV29-1 CSVDPGMDYGYTF
16 TRBV5-1 CASSGVGREDTGELFF
13 TRBV20-1 CSARDRRPYEQYF
12 TRBV7-3 CASSSQPDEQFF
15 TRBV29-1 CSVEDRLAGRYEQYF
15 TRBV12-3/TRBV12-4 CASSLTSGSGKTQYF
17 TRBV24-1 CATSPYGGVEGTDTQYF
15 TRBV4-1 CASQRTSSYTDTQYF
15 TRBV19 CASSPMSGAKTEAFF
15 TRBV11-2 CASSPRQAGTGELFF
13 TRBV5-1 CASSLESTGELFF
17 TRBV10-3 CAISESTRGRRDTEAFF
13 TRBV9 CASSVDPSAYRFF
16 TRBV4-1 CASNQEGRRGQTEAFF
14 TRBV5-1 CASSSQGLSEKLFF
15 TRBV6-1 CASSALVSSNQPQHF
14 TRBV27 CASRSIPRTGELFF
16 TRBV12-3/TRBV12-4 CASSPIRTAGSYEQYF
17 TRBV27 CASSNLAGGSGTDTQYF
15 TRBV5-1 CASSSPQRETETQYF
14 TRBV5-1 CASSVSRSYNEQFF
14 TRBV5-1 CASSRDRPNYEQYF
15 TRBV3-1 CASSQAGTQRTEAFF
13 TRBV7-3 CASSLNGGYEQYF
14 TRBV10-1 CASSVWPYDNEQFF
15 TRBV4-2 CASSQDISRNNEQFF
17 TRBV11-2 CASSLDNVGGLSYEQYF
12 TRBV29-1 CSVVRGSNEQFF
12 TRBV20-1 CSARKQAYEQYF
17 TRBV10-3 CAISEAMAGNTYNEQFF
14 TRBV28 CASSLWGHNSPLHF
13 TRBV12-3/TRBV12-4 CASSFRRDNEQFF
12 TRBV12-3/TRBV12-4 CASSSQGTAQYF
14 TRBV7-2 CASSLTSGSFEQYF